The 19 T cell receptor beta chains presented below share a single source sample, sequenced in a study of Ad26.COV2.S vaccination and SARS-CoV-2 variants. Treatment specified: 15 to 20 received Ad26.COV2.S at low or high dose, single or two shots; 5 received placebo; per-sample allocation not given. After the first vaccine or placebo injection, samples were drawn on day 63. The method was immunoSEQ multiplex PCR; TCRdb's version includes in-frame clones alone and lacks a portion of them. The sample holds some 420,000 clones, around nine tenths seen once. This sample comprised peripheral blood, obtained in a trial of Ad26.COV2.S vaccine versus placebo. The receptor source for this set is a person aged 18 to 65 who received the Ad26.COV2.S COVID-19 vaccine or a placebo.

The CDR3 sequence: CASSQVYRGSYEQYF. CDR3 coding DNA: TGCGCCAGCAGCCAAGTTTACAGGGGATCCTACGAGCAGTACTTC. This sequence joins TRBV4-3 and TRBJ2-7, with TRBD1 identical over 7 bases. This CDR3 spans 15 amino acids. Germline V gene lookup returns CDR1 LGHNA and CDR2 YSLEER. Trimming at V came to 1 base and at J to 1 base, leaving 4 bases not matched to a gene.

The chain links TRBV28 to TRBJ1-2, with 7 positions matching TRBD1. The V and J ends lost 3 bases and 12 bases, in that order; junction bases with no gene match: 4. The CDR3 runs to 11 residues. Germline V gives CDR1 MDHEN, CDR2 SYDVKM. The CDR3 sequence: CASSLEGAHTF. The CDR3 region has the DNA TGTGCCAGCAGTTTGGAGGGGGCTCACACCTTC.

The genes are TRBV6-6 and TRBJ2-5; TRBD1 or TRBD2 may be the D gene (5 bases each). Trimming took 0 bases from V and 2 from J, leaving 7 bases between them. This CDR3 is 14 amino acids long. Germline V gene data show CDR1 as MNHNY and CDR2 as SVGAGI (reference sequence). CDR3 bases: TGTGCCAGCAGTTACTCGGGGGAACAAGAGACCCAGTACTTC. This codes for CASSYSGEQETQYF.

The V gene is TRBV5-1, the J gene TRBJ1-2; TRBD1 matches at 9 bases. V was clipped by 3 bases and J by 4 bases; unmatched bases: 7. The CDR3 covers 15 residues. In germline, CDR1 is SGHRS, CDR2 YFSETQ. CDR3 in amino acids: CASSSLQGASYGYTF. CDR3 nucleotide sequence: TGCGCCAGCAGCTCGTTACAGGGGGCGTCCTATGGCTACACCTTC.

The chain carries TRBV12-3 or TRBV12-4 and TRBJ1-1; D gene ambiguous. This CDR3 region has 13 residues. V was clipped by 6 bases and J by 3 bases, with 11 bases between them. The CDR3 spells CASRFSEDTEAFF. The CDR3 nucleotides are TGTGCCAGCAGATTTAGTGAGGACACTGAAGCTTTCTTT.

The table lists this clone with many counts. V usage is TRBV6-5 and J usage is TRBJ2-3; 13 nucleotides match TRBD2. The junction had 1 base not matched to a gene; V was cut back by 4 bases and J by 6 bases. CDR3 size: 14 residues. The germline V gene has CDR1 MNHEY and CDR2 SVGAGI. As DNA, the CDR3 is TGTGCCAGCAGTTTGGGACTAGCGGGGGATACGCAGTATTTT. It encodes CASSLGLAGDTQYF.

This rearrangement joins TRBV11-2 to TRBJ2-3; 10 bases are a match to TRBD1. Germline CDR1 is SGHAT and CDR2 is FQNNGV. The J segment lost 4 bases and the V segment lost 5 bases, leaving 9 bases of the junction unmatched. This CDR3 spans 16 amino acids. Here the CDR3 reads CASSRTSGTGADTQYF. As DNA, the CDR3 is TGTGCCAGCAGCCGGACTTCCGGGACAGGGGCAGATACGCAGTATTTT.

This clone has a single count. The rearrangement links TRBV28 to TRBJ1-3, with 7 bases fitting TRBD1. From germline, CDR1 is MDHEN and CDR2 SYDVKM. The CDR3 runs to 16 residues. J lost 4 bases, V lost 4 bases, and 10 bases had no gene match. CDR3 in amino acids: CASSSLSGTEGNTIYF. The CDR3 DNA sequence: TGTGCCAGCAGTTCCCTTTCCGGGACAGAAGGAAACACCATATATTTT.

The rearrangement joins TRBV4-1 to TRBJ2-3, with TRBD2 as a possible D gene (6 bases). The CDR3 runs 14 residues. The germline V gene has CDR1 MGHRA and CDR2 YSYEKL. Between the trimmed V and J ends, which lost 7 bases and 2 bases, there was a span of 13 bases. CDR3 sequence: CASTPSEITDTQYF. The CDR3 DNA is TGCGCCAGCACGCCTAGCGAGATCACAGATACGCAGTATTTT.

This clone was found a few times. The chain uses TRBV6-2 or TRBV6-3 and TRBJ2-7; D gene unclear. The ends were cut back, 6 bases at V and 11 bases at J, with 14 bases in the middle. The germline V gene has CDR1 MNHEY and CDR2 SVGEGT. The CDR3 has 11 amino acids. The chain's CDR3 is CASSPRLGKYF. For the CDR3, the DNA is TGTGCCAGCAGCCCACGCCTAGGGAAGTACTTC.

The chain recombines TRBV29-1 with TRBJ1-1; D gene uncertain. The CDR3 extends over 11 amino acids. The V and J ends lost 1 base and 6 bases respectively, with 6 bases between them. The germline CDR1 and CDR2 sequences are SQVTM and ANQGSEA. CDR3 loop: CSVEVGAEAFF. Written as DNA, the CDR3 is TGCAGCGTTGAAGTGGGAGCTGAAGCTTTCTTT.

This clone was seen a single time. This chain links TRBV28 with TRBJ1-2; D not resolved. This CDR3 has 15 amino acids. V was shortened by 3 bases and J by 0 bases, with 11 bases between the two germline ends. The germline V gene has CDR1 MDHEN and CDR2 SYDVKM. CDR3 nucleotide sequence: TGTGCCAGCAGTTTGCTGACACATACTAACTATGGCTACACCTTC. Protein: CASSLLTHTNYGYTF.

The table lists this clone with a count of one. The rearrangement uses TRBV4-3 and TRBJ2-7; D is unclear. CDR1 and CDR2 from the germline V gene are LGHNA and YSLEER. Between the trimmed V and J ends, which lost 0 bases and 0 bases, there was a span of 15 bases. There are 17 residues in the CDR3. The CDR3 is CASSQDLLQQSSYEQYF. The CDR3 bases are TGCGCCAGCAGCCAAGATCTCTTACAGCAGAGCTCCTACGAGCAGTACTTC.

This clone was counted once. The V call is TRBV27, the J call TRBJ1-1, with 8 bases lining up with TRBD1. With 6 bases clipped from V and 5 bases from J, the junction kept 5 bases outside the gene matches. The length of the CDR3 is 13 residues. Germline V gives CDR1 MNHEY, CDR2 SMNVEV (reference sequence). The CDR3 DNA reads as TGTGCCAGCAGCAGGGGGCATTGGACTGAAGCTTTCTTT. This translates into CASSRGHWTEAFF.

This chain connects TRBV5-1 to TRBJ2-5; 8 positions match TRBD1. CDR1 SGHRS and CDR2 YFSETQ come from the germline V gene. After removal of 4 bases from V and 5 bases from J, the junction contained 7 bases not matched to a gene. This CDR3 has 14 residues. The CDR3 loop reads CASSPGTGAETQYF. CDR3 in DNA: TGCGCCAGCAGCCCTGGGACAGGTGCGGAGACCCAGTACTTC.

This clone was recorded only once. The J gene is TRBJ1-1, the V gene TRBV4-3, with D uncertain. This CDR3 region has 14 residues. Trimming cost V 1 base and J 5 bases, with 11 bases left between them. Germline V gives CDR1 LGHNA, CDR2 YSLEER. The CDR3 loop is CASSQVGEWTEAFF. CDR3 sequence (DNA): TGCGCCAGCAGCCAAGTCGGGGAATGGACTGAAGCTTTCTTT.

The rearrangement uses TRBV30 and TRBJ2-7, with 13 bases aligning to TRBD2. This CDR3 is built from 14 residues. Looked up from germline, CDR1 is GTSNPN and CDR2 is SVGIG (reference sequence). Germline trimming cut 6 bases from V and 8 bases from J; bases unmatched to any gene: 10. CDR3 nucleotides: TGTGCCTGTGGGGGGACTAGCGGGGAAGGAAAGCAGTACTTC. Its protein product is CACGGTSGEGKQYF.

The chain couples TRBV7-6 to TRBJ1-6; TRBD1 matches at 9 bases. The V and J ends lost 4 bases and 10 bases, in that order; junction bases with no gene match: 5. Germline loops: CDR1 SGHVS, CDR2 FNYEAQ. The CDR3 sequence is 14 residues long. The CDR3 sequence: CASSSDRGLSPLHF. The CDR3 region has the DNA TGTGCCAGCAGCTCGGACAGGGGACTCTCACCCCTCCACTTT.

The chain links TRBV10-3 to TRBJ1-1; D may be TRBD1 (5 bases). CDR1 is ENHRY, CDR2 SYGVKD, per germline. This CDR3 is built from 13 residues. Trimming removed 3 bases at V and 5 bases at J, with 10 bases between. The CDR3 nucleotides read TGTGCCATCAGTGATTTCAGGGAAACTGAAGCTTTCTTT. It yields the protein CAISDFRETEAFF.